These 10 T cell receptor beta chains came from one sample sequenced in a study of identical twins. TCRdb re-called the 5' RACE reads with MiXCR, one entry per CDR3 protein. The sample carries 690,000 or so distinct CDR3 sequences, roughly 6% recorded once. The sequencing input was naive T cells sorted from blood. The source of these receptors is a man between 18 and 35 years old in good health.

This clonotype appeared a few times. J is TRBJ2-1 and V is TRBV7-8, with 8 bases matching TRBD2. CDR3 length equals 14 residues. CDR1 is SGHVS, CDR2 FQNEAQ, per germline. The V segment lost 5 bases and the J segment 5 bases; nucleotides outside the gene matches: 5. The CDR3 region is CASSPGTRDNEQFF. DNA for the CDR3: TGTGCCAGCAGCCCTGGGACTAGGGACAATGAGCAGTTCTTC.

Ten or more counts support this clonotype. V is TRBV4-2 and J is TRBJ1-2; D perhaps matches TRBD1 (6 bases). The CDR3 has 14 amino acids. The germline gives CDR1 LGHNA, CDR2 YNFKEQ. Trimming removed 3 bases from V and 6 bases from J, with 14 bases in between. The CDR3 spells CASSQEQGVNGYTF. In DNA form, the CDR3 reads TGTGCCAGCAGCCAGGAACAGGGCGTGAATGGCTACACCTTC.

In this sample, this clonotype turned up a few times. The chain couples TRBV5-5 to TRBJ2-7, with no clear D. This CDR3 is built from 12 residues. The V end was cut by 6 bases, the J end by 0 bases, with 7 bases between. CDR1 and CDR2 from the germline V gene are SGHKS and YYEKEE (reference sequence). CDR3 sequence (DNA): TGTGCCAGCATGGGAATCTCCTACGAGCAGTACTTC. Its protein product is CASMGISYEQYF.

This clonotype was seen a handful of times. The chain combines TRBV20-1 with TRBJ2-5, with 10 nucleotides matching TRBD2. Looked up from germline, CDR1 is DFQATT and CDR2 is SNEGSKA (reference sequence). The CDR3 contains 18 residues. The ends lost 5 bases at V and 1 base at J; junction bases unmatched: 16. CDR3 loop: CSAEIAGGGGPPQETQYF. The CDR3, as DNA: TGCAGTGCTGAAATAGCGGGAGGAGGGGGGCCACCCCAAGAGACCCAGTACTTC.

This clonotype was seen many times. The rearrangement uses TRBV20-1 and TRBJ2-3; no reliable D call. This CDR3 spans 11 amino acids. Germline V gives CDR1 DFQATT, CDR2 SNEGSKA (reference sequence). Deletions cut 2 bases from V and 6 bases from J, with 6 bases between. The CDR3 nucleotides read TGCAGTGCTAGATCATTGGATACGCAGTATTTT. This translates into CSARSLDTQYF.

The chain couples TRBV15 to TRBJ2-1, with TRBD2 as a possible D gene (5 bases). There are 17 residues in the CDR3. CDR1 is LNHNV and CDR2 is YYDKDF in the germline V gene (reference sequence). The germline V and J ends were trimmed by 5 bases and 5 bases, with 22 bases remaining between them. The CDR3 bases are TGTGCCACCAGCGTTAGGTCCGGGGAATCAGGCCACAATGAGCAGTTCTTC. Translation: CATSVRSGESGHNEQFF.

V gene TRBV3-1 combines with J gene TRBJ2-3; 10 bases align to TRBD2. The ends lost 1 base at V and 8 bases at J; junction bases unmatched: 15. The CDR3 sequence is 18 residues long. The germline CDR1 and CDR2 sequences are LGHDT and YNNKEL (reference sequence). CDR3 in amino acids: CASSQVASGSFRVSTQYF. In DNA, the CDR3 is TGTGCCAGCAGCCAAGTGGCTAGCGGGAGCTTTAGAGTCTCTACGCAGTATTTT.

V and J are TRBV18 and TRBJ2-5, with 9 positions matching TRBD2. The junction had 10 bases not matched to a gene; V was cut back by 3 bases and J by 2 bases. The germline V gene encodes CDR1 KGHSH and CDR2 LQKENI. This CDR3 has 17 residues. The CDR3 spells CASSPTRRGRAQETQYF. DNA for the CDR3: TGTGCCAGCTCACCGACTAGACGCGGGAGGGCACAAGAGACCCAGTACTTC.

This clonotype was counted a few times. The rearrangement uses TRBV6-1 and TRBJ2-7, with TRBD2 matching over 11 bases. Germline CDR1 and CDR2: MNHNS and SASEGT. J was trimmed by 7 bases and V by 6 bases; bases with no gene match: 5. The CDR3 has 13 amino acids. The CDR3 loop is CASRTSGSEEQYV. CDR3 nucleotide sequence: TGTGCCAGCAGAACTAGCGGGAGTGAAGAGCAGTACGTC.

The chain combines TRBV7-9 with TRBJ2-1, with D unresolved. CDR1 is SEHNR, CDR2 FQNEAQ, per germline (reference sequence). V lost 7 bases to trimming and J lost 2 bases, with 12 bases between them. This CDR3 is built from 14 residues. The CDR3: CASTHGSPYNEQFF. CDR3 bases: TGTGCCAGCACTCACGGGTCACCCTACAATGAGCAGTTCTTC.